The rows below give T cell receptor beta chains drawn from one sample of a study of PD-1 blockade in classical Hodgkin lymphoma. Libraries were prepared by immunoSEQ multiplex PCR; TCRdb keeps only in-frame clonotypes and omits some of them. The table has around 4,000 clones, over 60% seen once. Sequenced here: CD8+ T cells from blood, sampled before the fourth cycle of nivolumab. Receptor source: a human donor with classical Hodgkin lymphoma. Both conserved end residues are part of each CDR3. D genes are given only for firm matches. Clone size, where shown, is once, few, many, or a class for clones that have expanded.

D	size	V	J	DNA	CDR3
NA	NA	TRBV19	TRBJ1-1	TGTGCCAGTGGGTTTGGGGCGAACACTGAAGCTTTCTTT	CASGFGANTEAFF
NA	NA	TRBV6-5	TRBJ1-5	TGTGCCAGCGGGGGCAGCACCAATCAGCCCCAGCATTTT	CASGGSTNQPQHF
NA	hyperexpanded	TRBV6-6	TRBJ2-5	TGTGCCAGCAGTTCCGCGGGGTGGGAGTACTTC	CASSSAGWEYF
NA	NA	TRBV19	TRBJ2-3	TGTGCCAGTAGTATAGGGTCTCCGATCCCTACAGATACGCAGTATTTT	CASSIGSPIPTDTQYF
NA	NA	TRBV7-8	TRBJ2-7	TGTGCCAGCAGCTTTGCGGCCGTTTATGTGGAGCAGTACTTC	CASSFAAVYVEQYF
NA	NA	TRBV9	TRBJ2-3	TGTGCCAGCAGCGTGGGGGGCGGGGCTACGCAGTATTTT	CASSVGGGATQYF
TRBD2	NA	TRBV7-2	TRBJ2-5	TGTGCCAGCAGCCAAGGGACTAGCTTTTATGAGACCCAGTACTTC	CASSQGTSFYETQYF
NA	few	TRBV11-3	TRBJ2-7	TGTGCCAGCAGCTTTGGTGGGGGACGGGGGGAGCAGTACTTC	CASSFGGGRGEQYF
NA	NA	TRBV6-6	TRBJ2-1	TGTGCCAGCAATTGGGGGCAGACCTACAATGAGCAGTTCTTC	CASNWGQTYNEQFF
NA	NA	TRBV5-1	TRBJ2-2	TGCGCCAGCAGCCCGAGACAGAACGCGAACACCGGGGAGCTGTTTTTT	CASSPRQNANTGELFF
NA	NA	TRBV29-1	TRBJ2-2	TGCAGCGCCCATCGGACCGGGGAGCTGTTTTTT	CSAHRTGELFF
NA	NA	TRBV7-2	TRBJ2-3	TGTGCCAGCAGCTTAGTAGGAGGGGGCTTAGATACGCAGTATTTT	CASSLVGGGLDTQYF
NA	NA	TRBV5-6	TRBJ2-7	TGTGCCAGCAGCGGGACACAGGGATTTTACGAGCAGTACTTC	CASSGTQGFYEQYF
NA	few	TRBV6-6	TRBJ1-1	TGTGCCAGCAGTACCATGGATTGGGGAACTGAAGCTTTCTTT	CASSTMDWGTEAFF
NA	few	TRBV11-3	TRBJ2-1	TGTGCCAGCAGCGGACAGAACAATGAGCAGTTCTTC	CASSGQNNEQFF
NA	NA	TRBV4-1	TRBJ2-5	TGCGCCAGCAGCCAAGATGAGGGGTGGGAGACCCAGTACTTC	CASSQDEGWETQYF
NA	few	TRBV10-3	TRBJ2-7	TGTGCCAGCAGTCCTTCCGACAGTTCGTTCTACGAGCAGTACTTC	CASSPSDSSFYEQYF
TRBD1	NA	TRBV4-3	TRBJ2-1	TGCGCCAGCAGCCAAGATTACCCGGGACAGGGGTTAATCAATGAGCAGTTCTTC	CASSQDYPGQGLINEQFF
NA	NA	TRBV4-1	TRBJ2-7	TGCGCCAGCCGATCACGCCAGGACAGACTCTACGAGCAGTACTTC	CASRSRQDRLYEQYF
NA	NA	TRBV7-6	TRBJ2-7	TGTGCCAGCAGCTTATTTGAGGGTTCAGCCTACGAGCAGTACTTC	CASSLFEGSAYEQYF
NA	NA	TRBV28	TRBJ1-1	TGTGCCAGCAGTTTAATCTCTGGCGCACCAAGGGGTGCTTTCTTT	CASSLISGAPRGAFF
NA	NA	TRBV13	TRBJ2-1	TGTGCCAGCAGCGCCGGTATAGATGAGCAGTTCTTC	CASSAGIDEQFF
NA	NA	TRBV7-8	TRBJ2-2	TGTGCCAGCAGCACCCTGTCTGAGAACACCGGGGAGCTGTTTTTT	CASSTLSENTGELFF